The present entry profiles one TCR beta chain with its context. What this receptor recognizes is not known. Base qualities are not at hand, and no much larger clone is one base apart. This entry comes from a study of CD8+ T cells in alopecia areata (dated by TCRdb to 2017 to 2018). With respect to the entire study: The treated patients, all with moderate-to-severe alopecia areata, were enrolled in an open-label pilot trial of oral tofacitinib given at 5 to 10 mg twice daily. Patients received tofacitinib for 6 to 18 months and were then followed off drug for 6 months to check for delayed response and recurrence. To study T cell clonal expansion in alopecia areata, the researchers applied high-throughput TCRbeta sequencing to both the C3H/HeJ mouse model and human patients. In humans, TCRbeta sequencing was performed on scalp tissue and on sorted CD4+ and CD8+ peripheral blood T cells from healthy controls and from patients with patchy or totalis/universalis alopecia areata. Patients on tofacitinib were biopsied at baseline and after 4 and 24 weeks of treatment, and several of the patients also had a later scalp biopsy. Clonality in the scalp was compared among normal scalp (n=4), patchy alopecia areata scalp (n=8), and alopecia totalis/universalis scalp (n=8). The RNA source kit depended on sample type: the PAXgene miRNA kit for fixed scalp, the miRNeasy kit for PBMCs, and the RNeasy kit for mouse skin. immunoSEQ multiplex PCR using 35 Vbeta forward primers and 13 Jbeta reverse primers was used to amplify TCRbeta CDR3 regions. Results and caveats for the whole study, not just this receptor: Compared with mice, TCR sequences shared between patients were less clear, possibly partly because of HLA diversity across the patient population. Compared with normal scalp, lesional scalp had higher clonality and more expanded CD8+ clones, particularly in alopecia totalis/universalis, a pattern that suggests antigenic drive. Unlike mouse skin, where gammadelta T cells dominate, normal human skin contains resident alphabeta T cells that get sequenced too, which complicates analysis of the scalp TCR repertoire.

Lesional scalp punch biopsies and peripheral blood were obtained from alopecia areata patients. PBMCs were isolated by density centrifugation and stained for CD3, CD4 and CD8, and CD4+ and CD8+ T cells were sorted on a FACSAria. Based on the germline V gene, the CDR1 and CDR2 sequences are SNHLY and FYNNEI. CDR3 length: 13 amino acids, cysteine to phenylalanine. Only CDR3 DNA is held: 39 bases, read in frame from base 1. V gives up 7 bases and J gives up 4 bases, and the segment between their germline ends measures 10 bases. The method was the immunoSEQ multiplex PCR assay. RNA was extracted from all samples and reverse transcribed into cDNA as template for TCR sequencing. First-strand cDNA was synthesized using SuperScript III with a 2:1 mix of oligo-dT and random hexamers. Amplification bias was assessed with a synthetic immune receptor repertoire, and residual bias was removed computationally. Concerning the study's data processing: Raw reads were preprocessed to remove errors, and CDR3 was defined by IMGT conventions from the conserved cysteine to phenylalanine. To get clonality, Shannon entropy was normalized by log2 of the number of productive unique TCRs and the result was subtracted from 1. CD4 or CD8 identity of scalp clones was inferred by cross-referencing scalp TCRbeta sequences with sorted blood CD4 and CD8 repertoires. The immuneACCESS repertoire file appears here via TCRdb, limited to in-frame rearrangements. These files lack a portion of the clones; in checked studies, under half of the deficit traces to unresolved V genes, and the cause of the others is not known. Clone size and the V and J calls come from that table; the DNA yielded D and trimming. This sample lists about 120,000 clones; roughly two fifths were detected once. Approximately 3% of the sample is held by the ten biggest clonotypes.

This sequence was found in a human donor with alopecia areata. Sequenced sample: CD4+ T cells sorted from blood. The V gene is TRBV2 and the J gene is TRBJ2-2, with the D gene not confidently named. The nucleotide sequence is given as TGTGCCAGCATTTTAGTTTTCACCGGGGAGCTGTTTTTT. It codes for CASILVFTGELFF.